The text below deals with one TCR beta chain. Its specificity is unknown. Clones were sequenced by immunoSEQ multiplex PCR, and TCRdb holds only the in-frame ones, with some missing. The data hold fewer than 850,000 clones, with approximately 79% observed a single time. These data belong to a study of shared clonotypes between healthy human individuals. Study at large: Used for every donor were three CD4 naive, three CD4 memory, two CD8 naive and one CD8 memory plate.

Study conclusions and caveats: Enrolling few donors narrowed the genetic and exposure-history diversity that was represented.

Trimming pared 3 bases from V and 5 bases from J, leaving 11 bases between. The CDR3 spans 14 residues. The rearrangement joins TRBV23-1 to TRBJ2-1, with TRBD2 as a possible D gene (6 bases). TRBV23-1 is given ORF status, its function remaining uncertain. The sequence was obtained from a young woman in good health. The sample taken for sequencing was memory CD4+ T cells sorted from blood. Subset in this sample: CD45RA-negative fraction. CDR3 loop: CASSQGGVDNEQFF. CDR3 DNA: TGCGCCAGCAGTCAGGGGGGAGTGGACAATGAGCAGTTCTTC.